These T cell receptor beta chains were read from a single sample in a study of OX40 agonist ivuxolimab in advanced cancers. Assay: immunoSEQ multiplex PCR; the TCRdb copy retains only in-frame clones and omits some. The data hold 65,000 to 95,000 clones, with 89% observed a single time. The specimen comprised CD4+ or CD8+ T cells sorted from blood, sampled in a trial of the OX40 agonist ivuxolimab. These receptors came from an adult with an advanced solid tumor such as melanoma, head and neck, liver or kidney cancer. CDR3s include the opening cysteine and the closing phenylalanine or tryptophan. A D gene is named only where the DNA matches it firmly. Size is stated for part of the rows, as once, few or many counts, or as a class when the clone is expanded.

j_call: TRBJ1-2; v_call: TRBV28; d_call: NA; clone_size: NA; cdr3_length: 12; cdr3_nt: TGTGCCAGCAGCTCGGGAACCTATGGCTACACCTTC; cdr3_aa: CASSSGTYGYTF
j_call: TRBJ1-4; v_call: TRBV5-1; d_call: NA; clone_size: NA; cdr3_length: 15; cdr3_nt: TGCGCCAGCAGCTTGGCCGTGGGCCGTAATGAAAAACTGTTTTTT; cdr3_aa: CASSLAVGRNEKLFF
j_call: TRBJ2-3; v_call: TRBV21-1; d_call: NA; clone_size: NA; cdr3_length: 15; cdr3_nt: TGTGCCAGCAGCAAACGTTGCGATCGGTCAGATACGCAGTATTTT; cdr3_aa: CASSKRCDRSDTQYF
j_call: TRBJ1-5; v_call: TRBV28; d_call: TRBD1; clone_size: NA; cdr3_length: 15; cdr3_nt: TGTGCCAGCAGTTTATCAGGGGGCGGCAATCAGCCCCAGCATTTT; cdr3_aa: CASSLSGGGNQPQHF
j_call: TRBJ2-1; v_call: TRBV5-4; d_call: NA; clone_size: NA; cdr3_length: 16; cdr3_nt: TGTGCCAGCAGCTTTGACGCGCGGGACCGTGGCAATGAGCAGTTCTTC; cdr3_aa: CASSFDARDRGNEQFF
j_call: TRBJ2-5; v_call: TRBV28; d_call: NA; clone_size: NA; cdr3_length: 13; cdr3_nt: TGTGCCAGCAGTATGACTTTACAAGAGACCCAGTACTTC; cdr3_aa: CASSMTLQETQYF
j_call: TRBJ2-2; v_call: TRBV18; d_call: NA; clone_size: NA; cdr3_length: 16; cdr3_nt: TGTGCCAGCTCACCAAGGGTTGAAGGGGACACCGGGGAGCTGTTTTTT; cdr3_aa: CASSPRVEGDTGELFF
j_call: TRBJ2-7; v_call: TRBV2; d_call: NA; clone_size: NA; cdr3_length: 13; cdr3_nt: TGTGCCAGCAGTGTGGGCTCGCTTAGCGAGCAGTACTTC; cdr3_aa: CASSVGSLSEQYF
j_call: TRBJ1-2; v_call: TRBV30; d_call: TRBD1; clone_size: NA; cdr3_length: 12; cdr3_nt: TGTGCCTGGTTACAGGGGGCAAGTGGCTACACCTTC; cdr3_aa: CAWLQGASGYTF
j_call: TRBJ1-4; v_call: TRBV21-1; d_call: NA; clone_size: once; cdr3_length: 13; cdr3_nt: TGTGCCAGCAGCAAAATCAATGATGAAAAACTGTTTTTT; cdr3_aa: CASSKINDEKLFF
j_call: TRBJ2-7; v_call: TRBV11-2; d_call: TRBD2; clone_size: NA; cdr3_length: 15; cdr3_nt: TGTGCCAGCAGCTTAGGAGGACTAGGTTTCTACGAGCAGTACTTC; cdr3_aa: CASSLGGLGFYEQYF
j_call: TRBJ2-1; v_call: TRBV27; d_call: TRBD2; clone_size: NA; cdr3_length: 17; cdr3_nt: TGTGCCAGCAGTTTCGGCGGGAGCCTTATACAGTACAATGAGCAGTTCTTC; cdr3_aa: CASSFGGSLIQYNEQFF
j_call: TRBJ1-2; v_call: TRBV4-3; d_call: TRBD1; clone_size: NA; cdr3_length: 14; cdr3_nt: TGCGCCAGCAGCCTAAGGCAGGGGGTGGGTGGCTACACCTTC; cdr3_aa: CASSLRQGVGGYTF
j_call: TRBJ2-1; v_call: TRBV19; d_call: TRBD2; clone_size: NA; cdr3_length: 13; cdr3_nt: TGTGCCAGTAGTACGGGACTAGCCAATGAGCAGTTCTTC; cdr3_aa: CASSTGLANEQFF
j_call: TRBJ2-7; v_call: TRBV11-2; d_call: TRBD2; clone_size: NA; cdr3_length: 16; cdr3_nt: TGTGCCAGCAGCTTAGACGGGAGGTATTCCTCCTACGAGCAGTACTTC; cdr3_aa: CASSLDGRYSSYEQYF
j_call: TRBJ1-2; v_call: TRBV10-3; d_call: NA; clone_size: once; cdr3_length: 13; cdr3_nt: TGTGCCATAGGCGGGAGGCGGACTTATGGCTACACCTTC; cdr3_aa: CAIGGRRTYGYTF
j_call: TRBJ1-2; v_call: TRBV7-6; d_call: NA; clone_size: NA; cdr3_length: 14; cdr3_nt: TGTGCCAGCAGCTTAGCGCCGGGGTCTGGCGGCTACACCTTC; cdr3_aa: CASSLAPGSGGYTF
j_call: TRBJ1-6; v_call: TRBV6-1; d_call: NA; clone_size: NA; cdr3_length: 13; cdr3_nt: TGTGCCAGCAGGGGGCAGGGGCCCTCACCCCTCCACTTT; cdr3_aa: CASRGQGPSPLHF
j_call: TRBJ1-2; v_call: TRBV5-1; d_call: NA; clone_size: NA; cdr3_length: 13; cdr3_nt: TGCGCCAGCGGGGACGGGACCCGCTATGGCTACACCTTC; cdr3_aa: CASGDGTRYGYTF
j_call: TRBJ2-5; v_call: TRBV7-8; d_call: NA; clone_size: NA; cdr3_length: 15; cdr3_nt: TGTGCCAGCAGCTTGAGACAGACTGGCTGGGAGACCCAGTACTTC; cdr3_aa: CASSLRQTGWETQYF
j_call: TRBJ1-2; v_call: TRBV6-5; d_call: TRBD1; clone_size: NA; cdr3_length: 13; cdr3_nt: TGTGCCAGCACCGCGGGACAGTACTTTGGCTACACCTTC; cdr3_aa: CASTAGQYFGYTF
j_call: TRBJ1-1; v_call: TRBV27; d_call: NA; clone_size: once; cdr3_length: 13; cdr3_nt: TGTGCCAGCAGTCGAGGGGAAAACACTGAAGCTTTCTTT; cdr3_aa: CASSRGENTEAFF
j_call: TRBJ1-2; v_call: TRBV19; d_call: NA; clone_size: once; cdr3_length: 14; cdr3_nt: TGTGCCAGTAGTATAGAAGAGGGGGATCGGGGCTACACCTTC; cdr3_aa: CASSIEEGDRGYTF
j_call: TRBJ2-1; v_call: TRBV20-1; d_call: NA; clone_size: NA; cdr3_length: 10; cdr3_nt: TGCAGTGCCCAGGAGGAGGAGCAGTTCTTC; cdr3_aa: CSAQEEEQFF
j_call: TRBJ1-3; v_call: TRBV10-3; d_call: NA; clone_size: NA; cdr3_length: 16; cdr3_nt: TGTGCCATCAGTGCGAGACAGCTGAGGTCTGGAAACACCATATATTTT; cdr3_aa: CAISARQLRSGNTIYF
j_call: TRBJ2-1; v_call: TRBV7-8; d_call: NA; clone_size: once; cdr3_length: 13; cdr3_nt: TGTGCCAGCAGCGGACAGCTGAACAATGAGCAGTTCTTC; cdr3_aa: CASSGQLNNEQFF
j_call: TRBJ2-7; v_call: TRBV15; d_call: TRBD1; clone_size: once; cdr3_length: 16; cdr3_nt: TGTGCCACCAGCGGTTTCGACAGGGACGGGTCCTACGAGCAGTACTTC; cdr3_aa: CATSGFDRDGSYEQYF
j_call: TRBJ2-5; v_call: TRBV5-4; d_call: TRBD2; clone_size: NA; cdr3_length: 15; cdr3_nt: TGTGCCAGCAGCTCTCAGACTAGCGGGGTTGAGACCCAGTACTTC; cdr3_aa: CASSSQTSGVETQYF
j_call: TRBJ1-1; v_call: TRBV2; d_call: NA; clone_size: NA; cdr3_length: 13; cdr3_nt: TGTGCCAGCAGTGGACAGGAGGTGTCTGAAGCTTTCTTT; cdr3_aa: CASSGQEVSEAFF
j_call: TRBJ1-1; v_call: TRBV30; d_call: NA; clone_size: NA; cdr3_length: 16; cdr3_nt: TGTGCCTGGAGCCAATCTTTCCGTATGTCCAACACTGAAGCTTTCTTT; cdr3_aa: CAWSQSFRMSNTEAFF
j_call: TRBJ2-1; v_call: TRBV28; d_call: NA; clone_size: NA; cdr3_length: 13; cdr3_nt: TGTGCCAGCCATCGAGCTTCCTACAATGAGCAGTTCTTC; cdr3_aa: CASHRASYNEQFF
j_call: TRBJ2-1; v_call: TRBV9; d_call: NA; clone_size: NA; cdr3_length: 15; cdr3_nt: TGTGCCAGCAGCGTACCCCCTGAGGTCCCCAATGAGCAGTTCTTC; cdr3_aa: CASSVPPEVPNEQFF
j_call: TRBJ1-5; v_call: TRBV19; d_call: TRBD1; clone_size: NA; cdr3_length: 12; cdr3_nt: TGTGCCAGCAGACAGGGGAATCAGCCCCAGCATTTT; cdr3_aa: CASRQGNQPQHF
j_call: TRBJ2-3; v_call: TRBV27; d_call: NA; clone_size: NA; cdr3_length: 13; cdr3_nt: TGTGCCAGCAGCGGGCCTAGCACAGATACGCAGTATTTT; cdr3_aa: CASSGPSTDTQYF
j_call: TRBJ2-7; v_call: TRBV6-5; d_call: TRBD1; clone_size: NA; cdr3_length: 14; cdr3_nt: TGTGCCAGCAGTATACGGACAGGGTGGTACGAGCAGTACTTC; cdr3_aa: CASSIRTGWYEQYF
j_call: TRBJ2-7; v_call: TRBV30; d_call: TRBD1; clone_size: once; cdr3_length: 13; cdr3_nt: TGTGCCTGGAGTGCCCGACAGGGGACCGAGCAGTACTTC; cdr3_aa: CAWSARQGTEQYF
j_call: TRBJ1-4; v_call: TRBV5-1; d_call: TRBD1; clone_size: NA; cdr3_length: 14; cdr3_nt: TGCGCCAGCAGCTCGACAGGGGAGAGCCAAAAACTGTTTTTT; cdr3_aa: CASSSTGESQKLFF
j_call: TRBJ1-1; v_call: TRBV18; d_call: NA; clone_size: NA; cdr3_length: 15; cdr3_nt: TGTGCCAGCTCACCAGGATGGGGTTGGAACACTGAAGCTTTCTTT; cdr3_aa: CASSPGWGWNTEAFF
j_call: TRBJ1-2; v_call: TRBV2; d_call: NA; clone_size: NA; cdr3_length: 12; cdr3_nt: TGTGCCAGCGGTCCGGGGACTCATGGCTACACCTTC; cdr3_aa: CASGPGTHGYTF
j_call: TRBJ1-5; v_call: TRBV19; d_call: NA; clone_size: NA; cdr3_length: 11; cdr3_nt: TGTGCCAGTGGATTTGTGGGTCCCCAGCATTTT; cdr3_aa: CASGFVGPQHF
j_call: TRBJ1-4; v_call: TRBV5-1; d_call: NA; clone_size: NA; cdr3_length: 13; cdr3_nt: TGCGCCAGCAGCCTCGCCACTAATGAAAAACTGTTTTTT; cdr3_aa: CASSLATNEKLFF
j_call: TRBJ2-5; v_call: TRBV11-1; d_call: NA; clone_size: NA; cdr3_length: 13; cdr3_nt: TGTGCCAGCAGCCCATATACTGAAGAGACCCAGTACTTC; cdr3_aa: CASSPYTEETQYF
j_call: TRBJ1-1; v_call: TRBV5-1; d_call: NA; clone_size: NA; cdr3_length: 16; cdr3_nt: TGCGCCAGCAGCTTGTTCGGGGGGCAAGGGAACACTGAAGCTTTCTTT; cdr3_aa: CASSLFGGQGNTEAFF
j_call: TRBJ1-1; v_call: TRBV7-9; d_call: TRBD1; clone_size: NA; cdr3_length: 16; cdr3_nt: TGTGCCAGCAGCTCAGGACAGGGCTCGGTGAACACTGAAGCTTTCTTT; cdr3_aa: CASSSGQGSVNTEAFF
j_call: TRBJ2-1; v_call: TRBV10-3; d_call: NA; clone_size: NA; cdr3_length: 14; cdr3_nt: TGTGCCATCAGTGAGTCGGACTACGAGAAGCGGCAGTTCTTC; cdr3_aa: CAISESDYEKRQFF
j_call: TRBJ1-2; v_call: TRBV6-1; d_call: NA; clone_size: NA; cdr3_length: 13; cdr3_nt: TGTGCCAGCAGTGAGGCCAGGGCCTATGGCTACACCTTC; cdr3_aa: CASSEARAYGYTF
j_call: TRBJ1-2; v_call: TRBV6-5; d_call: TRBD1; clone_size: NA; cdr3_length: 14; cdr3_nt: TGTGCCAGCAGCTCCGGACAGGGTGTCTATGGCTACACCTTC; cdr3_aa: CASSSGQGVYGYTF
j_call: TRBJ2-1; v_call: TRBV9; d_call: NA; clone_size: once; cdr3_length: 15; cdr3_nt: TGTGCCAGCAGCGTAGGCCCATTGGTCTACAATGAGCAGTTCTTC; cdr3_aa: CASSVGPLVYNEQFF
j_call: TRBJ2-3; v_call: TRBV7-2; d_call: NA; clone_size: NA; cdr3_length: 15; cdr3_nt: TGTGCCAGCAGCCTTAGCGGAAAGAGCACAGATACGCAGTATTTT; cdr3_aa: CASSLSGKSTDTQYF
j_call: TRBJ1-2; v_call: TRBV19; d_call: NA; clone_size: NA; cdr3_length: 16; cdr3_nt: TGTGCCAGTAAACCGGTAGGGGTTAGCGGGGTTTATGGCTACACCTTC; cdr3_aa: CASKPVGVSGVYGYTF
j_call: TRBJ1-5; v_call: TRBV18; d_call: NA; clone_size: few; cdr3_length: 13; cdr3_nt: TGTGCCAGCTCAGAGGGCCAAAATCAGCCCCAGCATTTT; cdr3_aa: CASSEGQNQPQHF
j_call: TRBJ1-4; v_call: TRBV20-1; d_call: NA; clone_size: NA; cdr3_length: 11; cdr3_nt: TGCAGTGCTAAGGGGTTCTTAGAACTGTTTTTT; cdr3_aa: CSAKGFLELFF
j_call: TRBJ2-7; v_call: TRBV2; d_call: TRBD2; clone_size: NA; cdr3_length: 17; cdr3_nt: TGTGCCAGCAGTCTCCCCGCGGGACTAGCGGGAGAGCACGAGCAGTACTTC; cdr3_aa: CASSLPAGLAGEHEQYF